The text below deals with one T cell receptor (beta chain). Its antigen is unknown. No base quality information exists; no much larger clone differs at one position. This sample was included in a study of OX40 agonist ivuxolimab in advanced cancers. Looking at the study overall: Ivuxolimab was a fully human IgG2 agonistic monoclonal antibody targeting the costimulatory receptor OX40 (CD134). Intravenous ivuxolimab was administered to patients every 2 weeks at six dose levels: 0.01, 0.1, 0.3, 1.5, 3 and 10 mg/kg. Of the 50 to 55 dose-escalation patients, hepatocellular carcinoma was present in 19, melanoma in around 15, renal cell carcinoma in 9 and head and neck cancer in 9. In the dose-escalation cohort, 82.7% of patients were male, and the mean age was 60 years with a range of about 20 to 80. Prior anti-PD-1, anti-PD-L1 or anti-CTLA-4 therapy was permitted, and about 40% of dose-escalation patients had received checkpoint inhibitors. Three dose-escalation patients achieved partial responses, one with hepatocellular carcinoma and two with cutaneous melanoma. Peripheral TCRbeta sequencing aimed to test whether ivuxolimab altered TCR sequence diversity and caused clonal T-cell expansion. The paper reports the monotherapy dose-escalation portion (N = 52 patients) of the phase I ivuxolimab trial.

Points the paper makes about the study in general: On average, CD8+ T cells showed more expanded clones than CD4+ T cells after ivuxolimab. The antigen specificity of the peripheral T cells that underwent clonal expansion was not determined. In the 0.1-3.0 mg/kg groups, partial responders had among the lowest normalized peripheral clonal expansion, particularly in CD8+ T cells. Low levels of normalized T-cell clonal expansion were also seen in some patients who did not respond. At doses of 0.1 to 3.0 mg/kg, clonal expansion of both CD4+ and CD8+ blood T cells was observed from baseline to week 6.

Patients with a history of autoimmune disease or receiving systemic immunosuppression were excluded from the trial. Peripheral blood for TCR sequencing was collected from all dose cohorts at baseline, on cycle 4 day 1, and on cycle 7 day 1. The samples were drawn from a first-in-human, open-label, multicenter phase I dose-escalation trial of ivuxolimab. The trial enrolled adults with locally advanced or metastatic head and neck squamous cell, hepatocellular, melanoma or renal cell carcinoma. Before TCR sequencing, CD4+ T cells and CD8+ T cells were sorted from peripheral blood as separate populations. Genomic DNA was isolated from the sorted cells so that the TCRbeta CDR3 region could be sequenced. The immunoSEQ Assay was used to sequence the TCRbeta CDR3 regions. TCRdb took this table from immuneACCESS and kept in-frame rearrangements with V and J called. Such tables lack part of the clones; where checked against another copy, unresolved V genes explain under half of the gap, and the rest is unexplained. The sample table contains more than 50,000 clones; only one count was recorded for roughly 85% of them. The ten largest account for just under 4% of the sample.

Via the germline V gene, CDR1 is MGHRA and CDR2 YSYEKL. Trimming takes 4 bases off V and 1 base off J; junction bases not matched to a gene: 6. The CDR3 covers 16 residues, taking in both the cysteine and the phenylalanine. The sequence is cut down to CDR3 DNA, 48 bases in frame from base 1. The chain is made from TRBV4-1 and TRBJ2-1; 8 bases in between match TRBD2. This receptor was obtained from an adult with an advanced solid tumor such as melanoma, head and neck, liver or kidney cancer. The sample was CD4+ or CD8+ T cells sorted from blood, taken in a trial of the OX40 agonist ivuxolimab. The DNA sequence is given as TGCGCCAGCAGCCTTGCCGGGACTAGGTCCTACAATGAGCAGTTCTTC. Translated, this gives CASSLAGTRSYNEQFF.